A single sample gave rise to the 29 T cell receptor beta chains below, sequenced in a study of human versus mouse CDR3 diversity and MHC coevolution. Produced via immunoSEQ multiplex PCR; TCRdb's table is partial and in-frame only. The repertoire has about 81,000 clones, 85% to 95% of them found once; the top ten carry over 1.3%. The material sequenced was naive CD4+ T cells from blood. Subset indicated: CD45RO-negative CD62L-positive naive CD4 T cells. The receptors were gathered from a person aged 30 to 69 in good health.

In this sample, this clone turned up once. The V and J genes are TRBV11-2 and TRBJ2-3, with 8 bases fitting TRBD2. The CDR3 has 15 residues. Looked up from germline, CDR1 is SGHAT and CDR2 is FQNNGV. V lost 2 bases and J lost 2; bases outside the gene matches: 3. CDR3 in DNA: TGTGCCAGCAGCTTAAACGGGGGGGACACAGATACGCAGTATTTT. This translates into CASSLNGGDTDTQYF.

This clone was counted once. The chain couples TRBV18 to TRBJ2-1; weak D call: TRBD2 (5 bases). The CDR3 runs 16 residues. Germline-derived CDR1 and CDR2 are KGHSH and LQKENI. The V gene lost 3 bases and the J gene lost 1 base, with 13 bases spanning the gap. The CDR3 loop is CASSPLGLPSYNEQFF. CDR3 nucleotide sequence: TGTGCCAGCTCACCTTTAGGACTGCCATCCTACAATGAGCAGTTCTTC.

The genes are TRBV5-1 and TRBJ1-2; 8 bases fit TRBD1. Germline loops: CDR1 SGHRS, CDR2 YFSETQ. The CDR3 has 13 amino acids. V was pared by 4 bases and J by 7 bases, with 6 bases of the junction left unmatched. This chain's CDR3 is CASSGTGGSGYTF. Here the CDR3 DNA reads TGCGCCAGCAGCGGGACAGGCGGGTCTGGCTACACCTTC.

This CDR3 reads CASSLASGVSSYEQYF. The DNA of the CDR3 is TGCGCCAGCAGCTTGGCCAGCGGGGTTAGCTCCTACGAGCAGTACTTC. The rearrangement uses TRBV5-1 and TRBJ2-7; 7 positions match TRBD2. The J segment lost 0 bases and the V segment lost 0 bases, leaving 6 bases of the junction unmatched. The CDR3 is 16 amino acids. Looked up from germline, CDR1 is SGHRS and CDR2 is YFSETQ.

The J gene is TRBJ2-5, the V gene TRBV6-5; D is uncertain. With the DNA end fitting TRBJ2-7 better, the J assignment may be wrong. The CDR3 totals 12 residues. Germline values: CDR1 MNHEY, CDR2 SVGAGI. The CDR3 sequence: CASSTQNYEQYF. The CDR3 DNA reads TGTGCCAGCAGTACCCAAAACTACGAGCAGTACTTC.

The CDR3 coding sequence is TGTGCCAGCAGTGGTTACAGGGACGAGCAGTACTTC. Protein sequence: CASSGYRDEQYF. The V and J genes are TRBV6-1 and TRBJ2-5; D may be TRBD1 (6 bases). The J call may be incorrect, as the DNA end agrees better with TRBJ2-7. CDR1 and CDR2 from the germline V gene are MNHNS and SASEGT. The CDR3 has 12 amino acids.

J is TRBJ2-6 and V is TRBV4-3, with D perhaps matching TRBD1 (6 bases). With 0 bases removed from V and 2 bases from J, the gap between germline ends came to 14 bases. From germline, CDR1 is LGHNA and CDR2 YSLEER. This CDR3 is built from 18 residues. CDR3: CASSQDTGTTTGANVLTF. CDR3 nucleotide sequence: TGCGCCAGCAGCCAAGATACAGGGACAACGACTGGGGCCAACGTCCTGACTTTC.

This clone was recorded once. Compared with germline, one end of the junction differs, possibly owing to a read error. This chain uses TRBV7-7 with TRBJ2-3; D gene unclear. The CDR3 extends over 13 amino acids. Germline assignment: CDR1 SSHAT and CDR2 FNYEAQ (reference sequence). The CDR3 loop is CASSFSGADTQYF. CDR3 DNA sequence: TGTGCTAGCAGCTTTTCGGGTGCAGATACGCAGTATTTT. The entire variable domain, with the rest obtained from reference TRBV7-7 and TRBJ2-3, is as follows: GAGVSQSPRYKVTKRGQDVTLRCDPISSHATLYWYQQALGQGPEFLTYFNYEAQPDKSGLPSDRFSAERPEGSISTLTIQRTEQRDSAMYRCASSFSGADTQYFGPGTRLTVL.

This chain's CDR3 is CASSQGQGAETQYF. CDR3 bases: TGTGCCAGCAGCCAAGGACAGGGGGCGGAGACCCAGTACTTC. J is TRBJ2-5 and V is TRBV4-2; 10 nucleotides line up with TRBD1. V shed 1 base, J shed 5 bases, and the junction held 1 base outside the gene matches. The CDR3 sequence is 14 residues long. The germline gives CDR1 LGHNA, CDR2 YNFKEQ.

This sequence joins TRBV19 and TRBJ2-4, with TRBD1 identical over 9 bases. CDR3 length equals 13 residues. Germline V lookup: CDR1 LNHDA, CDR2 SQIVND (reference sequence). After removal of 4 bases from V and 10 bases from J, the junction contained 5 bases not matched to a gene. The CDR3 sequence: CASSRTGANIQYF. In DNA form, the CDR3 reads TGTGCCAGTAGTAGGACAGGGGCCAATATTCAGTACTTC.

The chain links TRBV15 to TRBJ1-1; unclear D gene. The V gene lost 4 bases and the J gene lost 3 bases, with 15 bases spanning the gap. The CDR3 is 15 amino acids. CDR1 LNHNV and CDR2 YYDKDF come from the germline V gene (reference sequence). The CDR3 is CATSKERLVDTEAFF. DNA of the CDR3: TGTGCCACCAGCAAAGAGCGCCTGGTCGACACTGAAGCTTTCTTT.

With regard to this clone: The limits of the CDR3 on the DNA are not certain, so only TCRdb's listed CDR3 is given. The chain is built from TRBV29-1 and TRBJ1-5. The CDR3 is 14 residues long, counting both termini. Germline CDR1 and CDR2: SQVTM and ANQGSEA. The CDR3 loop is CSVGPGGGNQPQHF.

This chain uses TRBV6-4 with TRBJ1-2; D may be TRBD1 (6 bases). The germline V and J ends were trimmed by 6 bases and 3 bases, with 17 bases remaining between them. Germline CDR1 and CDR2: MRHNA and SNTAGT. CDR3 size: 15 residues. CDR3 sequence reads: CASSTGSAGDYGYTF. CDR3 sequence (DNA): TGTGCCAGCAGCACAGGGTCGGCGGGGGACTATGGCTACACCTTC.

V gene TRBV7-2 combines with J gene TRBJ2-7; TRBD2 might be the D (6 bases). CDR1 is SGHTA and CDR2 is FQGNSA in the germline V gene. V lost 1 base and J 0 bases, leaving 13 bases between the germline ends. CDR3 size: 16 residues. As DNA, the CDR3 is TGTGCCAGCAGCTTAGGTAGGCGGGACGGCTCCTACGAGCAGTACTTC. Translating gives CASSLGRRDGSYEQYF.

V usage is TRBV13 and J usage is TRBJ1-2, with no clear D. The germline V and J ends were trimmed by 1 base and 2 bases, with 17 bases remaining between them. CDR1 PRHDT and CDR2 FYEKMQ come from the germline V gene (reference sequence). The CDR3 has 17 amino acids. CDR3 in DNA: TGTGCCAGCAGCTTAGAGCGCGGGCCGATAGCAAACTATGGCTACACCTTC. This encodes CASSLERGPIANYGYTF.

V gene TRBV5-1 combines with J gene TRBJ2-7, with TRBD2 matching over 10 bases. This CDR3 has 15 amino acids. J lost 7 bases, V lost 4 bases, and 11 bases had no gene match. Germline V CDR1 and CDR2: SGHRS, YFSETQ. The CDR3 bases are TGCGCCAGCAGCGAAGGGACTAGCGAACCTCGGGAGCAGTACTTC. Its protein product is CASSEGTSEPREQYF.

V and J are TRBV19 and TRBJ2-5; D perhaps matches TRBD2 (6 bases). The CDR3 consists of 13 residues. CDR1 is LNHDA, CDR2 SQIVND, per germline (reference sequence). Trimming removed 3 bases at V and 4 bases at J, with 9 bases between. Here the CDR3 reads CASSIRERETQYF. CDR3 in DNA: TGTGCCAGTAGTATCCGGGAGAGAGAGACCCAGTACTTC.

This chain links TRBV6-5 with TRBJ1-1; TRBD1 matches at 8 bases. The CDR3 contains 15 residues. Losses at the gene ends were 6 bases for V and 2 bases for J; bases not matched to a gene: 8. The germline gives CDR1 MNHEY, CDR2 SVGAGI. The CDR3 bases are TGTGCCAGCAGCCGGGGGACAGGCAGTAACACTGAAGCTTTCTTT. Amino acids: CASSRGTGSNTEAFF.

The chain joins TRBV7-3 to TRBJ2-2; D uncertain. This CDR3 has 16 residues. The germline V gene encodes CDR1 SGHTA and CDR2 FQGTGA. V was cut by 1 base and J by 0 bases, with 9 bases left in between. CDR3 protein: CASSLIFTPNTGELFF. CDR3 bases: TGTGCCAGCAGCTTAATTTTTACTCCGAACACCGGGGAGCTGTTTTTT.

The chain is built from TRBV25-1 and TRBJ2-2, with D possibly matching TRBD2 (6 bases). This CDR3 is 16 amino acids long. Germline values: CDR1 MGHDK, CDR2 SYGVNS. V lost 1 base, J lost 2 bases, and 11 bases lay in between. This chain's CDR3 is CASSESGTSNTGELFF. The DNA of the CDR3 is TGTGCCAGCAGTGAATCGGGAACTAGCAACACCGGGGAGCTGTTTTTT.

This chain links TRBV9 with TRBJ2-5; D possibly corresponds to TRBD1 (5 bases). Germline lookup yields CDR1 SGDLS and CDR2 YYNGEE. The CDR3 has 14 residues. The V and J ends lost 3 bases and 2 bases respectively, with 11 bases between them. The CDR3 DNA is TGTGCCAGCAGCGCGACAGTGGGACAAGAGACCCAGTACTTC. This gives the protein CASSATVGQETQYF. The whole variable domain, remainder taken from reference TRBV9 and TRBJ2-5, is DSGVTQTPKHLITATGQRVTLRCSPRSGDLSVYWYQQSLDQGLQFLIQYYNGEERAKGNILERFSAQQFPDLHSELNLSSLELGDSALYFCASSATVGQETQYFGPGTRLLVL.

Remarks on this clone: At the DNA level, this CDR3 is encoded by other sequences in the same sample as well. V and J are TRBV6-5 and TRBJ2-5; D ambiguous. There are 14 residues in the CDR3. CDR1 MNHEY and CDR2 SVGAGI come from the germline V gene. Deletions cut 2 bases from V and 5 bases from J, with 12 bases between. CDR3 bases: TGTGCCAGCAGTTACGATCCTGCGGCGGAGACCCAGTACTTC. Translated: CASSYDPAAETQYF.

The CDR3: CASSYGLAVNNEQFF. The DNA of the CDR3 is TGTGCCAGCAGCTACGGACTAGCGGTTAACAATGAGCAGTTCTTC. The J gene is TRBJ2-1, the V gene TRBV28, with TRBD2 matching 10 bases. Germline trimming cut 6 bases from V and 5 bases from J; bases unmatched to any gene: 7. The CDR3 covers 15 residues. CDR1 MDHEN and CDR2 SYDVKM come from the germline V gene.

The chain recombines TRBV6-4 with TRBJ2-7; tentative D call: TRBD1 (5 bases). Trimming stripped 4 bases from V and 0 bases from J, with 22 bases between. The CDR3 runs to 18 residues. Germline values: CDR1 MRHNA, CDR2 SNTAGT. CDR3 region: CASSVGPRHRYISYEQYF. The CDR3 nucleotides are TGTGCCAGCAGTGTAGGCCCTCGCCACAGGTACATCTCCTACGAGCAGTACTTC.

This sequence joins TRBV4-1 and TRBJ2-7, with D perhaps TRBD2 (6 bases). The CDR3 sequence is 14 residues long. V was cut by 4 bases and J by 2 bases, with 12 bases left in between. The germline CDR1 and CDR2 sequences are MGHRA and YSYEKL. The CDR3 DNA follows: TGCGCCAGCAGCCGCCGAGGGAGGACCTACGAGCAGTACTTC. The encoded protein is CASSRRGRTYEQYF.

The chain is built from TRBV7-3 and TRBJ1-1, with a tentative D call TRBD1 (5 bases). V was trimmed by 4 bases and J by 7 bases, leaving 10 bases between them. Per the germline V gene, CDR1 is SGHTA and CDR2 is FQGTGA. This CDR3 is built from 12 residues. CDR3 sequence: CASSSPGREAFF. The CDR3 DNA reads as TGTGCCAGCAGCTCCCCAGGGCGTGAAGCTTTCTTT.

The CDR3 region is CASSEEVRGSNQPQHF. The CDR3 region has the DNA TGTGCCAGCAGTGAAGAGGTCAGAGGAAGCAATCAGCCCCAGCATTTT. The J gene is TRBJ1-5, the V gene TRBV6-1, with D hard to call. There are 16 residues in the CDR3. Germline V gene data show CDR1 as MNHNS and CDR2 as SASEGT. The germline V and J ends were trimmed by 1 base and 1 base, with 11 bases remaining between them.

A few counts support this clone. This chain connects TRBV5-1 to TRBJ2-7, with TRBD1 identical over 11 bases. Trimming took 4 bases from V and 6 from J; bases not matched to a gene: 9. Germline CDR1 is SGHRS and CDR2 is YFSETQ. CDR3 length equals 15 residues. The CDR3 DNA reads as TGCGCCAGCAGCCGAATCGGGACAGGGGGAGGCGAGCAGTACTTC. Amino acids: CASSRIGTGGGEQYF.

The chain is built from TRBV7-9 and TRBJ2-4, with 7 bases matching TRBD1. Germline lookup yields CDR1 SEHNR and CDR2 FQNEAQ (reference sequence). The CDR3 extends over 15 amino acids. V was pared by 4 bases and J by 1 base, with 4 bases of the junction left unmatched. The CDR3 loop reads CASSSTGEAKNIQYF. As DNA, the CDR3 is TGTGCCAGCAGCTCTACAGGGGAGGCCAAAAACATTCAGTACTTC.